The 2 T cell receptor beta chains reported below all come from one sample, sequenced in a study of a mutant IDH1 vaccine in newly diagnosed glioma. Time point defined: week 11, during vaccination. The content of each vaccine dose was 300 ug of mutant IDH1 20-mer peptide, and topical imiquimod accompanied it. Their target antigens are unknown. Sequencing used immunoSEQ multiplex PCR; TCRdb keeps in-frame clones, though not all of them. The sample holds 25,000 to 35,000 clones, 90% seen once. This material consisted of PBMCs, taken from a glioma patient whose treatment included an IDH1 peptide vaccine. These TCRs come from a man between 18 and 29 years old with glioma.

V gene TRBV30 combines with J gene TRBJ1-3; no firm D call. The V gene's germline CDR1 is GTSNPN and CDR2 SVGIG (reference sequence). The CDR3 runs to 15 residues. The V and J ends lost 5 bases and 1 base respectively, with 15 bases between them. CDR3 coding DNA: TGTGCCTGGTCCTTAGGTTCGGGATCTGGAAACACCATATATTTT. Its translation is CAWSLGSGSGNTIYF.

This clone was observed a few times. The CDR3 sequence is CASSLSGHNSYEQYF. The CDR3 region has the DNA TGTGCCAGCAGTTTATCGGGACACAACTCCTACGAGCAGTACTTC. The rearrangement joins TRBV27 to TRBJ2-7; perhaps TRBD1 as D (6 bases). The CDR3 length is 15 residues. Deletions cut 0 bases from V and 0 bases from J, with 9 bases between. Germline V gene sequence: CDR1 MNHEY, CDR2 SMNVEV (reference sequence).